This entry describes one TCR beta chain. Its target is unknown. This sample stems from a study of brain T cells in children with intractable seizures. The study's findings and limits: Viral specificity was inferred only from CDR3 similarity; HCMV serostatus was unknown. Pre- and post-surgery blood differed in depth, so pre-surgery absences may be undersampling.

Stated time point: blood from clinic visit 5 months post-surgery; TSC patient then seizure free. Only cases whose brain tissue showed the highest T cell transcript signatures were sequenced. Before surgery, patients took at least one anti-epileptic drug. Sequencing used immunoSEQ multiplex PCR; TCRdb keeps in-frame clones, though not all of them. The sample records about 350,000 clones, about 93% being singletons. The TCR originated in a boy less than two years old with tuberous sclerosis and intractable seizures. This sample comprised peripheral blood, obtained around 5 months after surgery.

The CDR3, as DNA: TGTGCCAGCAGCCCCGGGCCGAATAATCAGCCCCAGCATTTT. Protein: CASSPGPNNQPQHF. The V call is TRBV5-6, the J call TRBJ1-5; D call uncertain. This CDR3 region has 14 residues. Germline V gene lookup returns CDR1 SGHDT and CDR2 YYEEEE. V dropped 4 bases and J dropped 4 bases, with 12 bases sitting between them.